This T cell receptor beta chain came from a study of control samples from healthy donors and cancer patients. TCRdb's table, derived via immunoSEQ multiplex PCR, lists solely in-frame clones and lacks some. The data hold under 150,000 clones, with approximately 94% observed a single time. Germline assignment: CDR1 GTSNPN and CDR2 SVGIG (reference sequence). The CDR3 runs 14 residues. V lost 0 bases to trimming and J lost 2 bases, with 10 bases between them. Sequenced sample: PBMCs. The chain has TRBV30 and TRBJ1-1; D unresolved. This receptor was taken from a man aged 45-65 years with head and neck cancer. The CDR3, as DNA: TGTGCCTGGAGTGTAGGCGGCAGCAACACTGAAGCTTTCTTT. It is translated as CAWSVGGSNTEAFF.